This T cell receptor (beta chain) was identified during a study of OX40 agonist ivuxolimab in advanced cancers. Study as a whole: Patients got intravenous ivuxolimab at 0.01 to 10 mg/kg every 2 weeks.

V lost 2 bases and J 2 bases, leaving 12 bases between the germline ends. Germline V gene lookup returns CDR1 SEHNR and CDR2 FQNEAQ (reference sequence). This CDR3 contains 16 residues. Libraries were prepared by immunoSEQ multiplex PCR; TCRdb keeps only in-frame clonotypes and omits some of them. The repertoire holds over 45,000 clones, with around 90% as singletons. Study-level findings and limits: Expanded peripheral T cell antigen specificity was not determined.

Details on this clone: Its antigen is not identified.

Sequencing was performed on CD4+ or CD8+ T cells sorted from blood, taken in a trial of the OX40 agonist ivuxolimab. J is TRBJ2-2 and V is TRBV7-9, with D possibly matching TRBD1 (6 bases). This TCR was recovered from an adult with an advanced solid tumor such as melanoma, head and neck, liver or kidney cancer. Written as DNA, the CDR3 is TGTGCCAGCAGCTTAACGTACAGGGACAACACCGGGGAGCTGTTTTTT. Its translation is CASSLTYRDNTGELFF.